This passage covers 17 T cell receptor beta chains from one sample sequenced in a study of T-cell reconstitution after alpha-beta-depleted transplantation in children. Preparing the TCRbeta library involved the use of unique molecular identifiers. TCRdb itself ran the PCR reads through MiXCR, one entry per CDR3 protein. This table holds about 230,000 distinct CDR3 sequences, approximately 10% found once. This sample comprised PBMCs from the stem cell graft donor, obtained from the stem cell graft. These receptors all stem from a human donor who donated a stem cell graft to a child with acute lymphoblastic leukemia.

In this sample, this clonotype turned up many times. This chain connects TRBV20-1 to TRBJ2-3; 10 bases fit TRBD2. CDR3 length: 15 amino acids. V trimming: 3 bases; J trimming: 6 bases; junction bases outside the gene matches: 9. Germline V gene sequence: CDR1 DFQATT, CDR2 SNEGSKA (reference sequence). CDR3: CSARSSGGVMDTQYF. CDR3 bases: TGCAGTGCTAGGAGCAGCGGGGGGGTCATGGATACGCAGTATTTT.

The gene calls are TRBV5-1 and TRBJ1-1; D is perhaps TRBD1 (5 bases). V lost 0 bases, J lost 6 bases, and 12 bases lay in between. The V gene's germline CDR1 is SGHRS and CDR2 YFSETQ. CDR3 size: 14 residues. DNA for the CDR3: TGCGCCAGCAGCTTGGCCGTGACAGCCCCTGAAGCTTTCTTT. This codes for CASSLAVTAPEAFF.

This clonotype was seen ten or more times. The V and J genes are TRBV3-1 and TRBJ1-6, with D possibly TRBD1 on 6 matching bases. The CDR3 runs to 14 residues. Germline values: CDR1 LGHDT, CDR2 YNNKEL (reference sequence). Trimming cost V 3 bases and J 9 bases, with 12 bases left between them. CDR3 protein: CASSHPQGSSPLHF. For the CDR3, the DNA is TGTGCCAGCAGCCACCCTCAGGGGAGTTCACCCCTCCACTTT.

This clonotype was seen at least ten times. J is TRBJ1-5 and V is TRBV4-2, with D perhaps matching TRBD1 (5 bases). Trimming stripped 6 bases from V and 1 base from J, with 13 bases between. Looked up from germline, CDR1 is LGHNA and CDR2 is YNFKEQ. The CDR3 covers 15 residues. For the CDR3, the DNA is TGTGCCAGCAGACGAGACAGAGAGAGCAATCAGCCCCAGCATTTT. It is translated as CASRRDRESNQPQHF.

Ten or more counts support this clonotype. Written as DNA, the CDR3 is TGCAGCGGGAGACAGGGGTCGGGAGAGACCCAGTACTTC. It translates to CSGRQGSGETQYF. The chain carries TRBV29-1 and TRBJ2-5; the match to TRBD1 covers 8 bases. Germline V gives CDR1 SQVTM, CDR2 ANQGSEA. Trimming cost V 7 bases and J 4 bases; bases outside gene matches: 8. The CDR3 spans 13 residues.

The chain links TRBV12-3 or TRBV12-4 to TRBJ1-1, with D possibly TRBD1 on 6 matching bases. V was trimmed by 7 bases and J by 0 bases, leaving 12 bases between them. There are 14 residues in the CDR3. CDR3 nucleotides: TGTGCCAGCACCCCGGGACACTTGAACACTGAAGCTTTCTTT. It specifies CASTPGHLNTEAFF.

This clonotype was counted between two and nine times. The rearrangement uses TRBV3-1 and TRBJ2-1; 8 nucleotides match TRBD2. The V and J ends lost 5 bases and 2 bases, in that order; junction bases with no gene match: 8. CDR3 size: 16 residues. Per the germline V gene, CDR1 is LGHDT and CDR2 is YNNKEL (reference sequence). The DNA for the CDR3 is TGTGCCAGCAGCGAAGTAGCGGGGACAACCTACAATGAGCAGTTCTTC. Residues: CASSEVAGTTYNEQFF.

This clonotype was detected many times. The chain employs TRBV5-1 and TRBJ2-1, with 11 positions matching TRBD1. Trimming removed 5 bases from V and 0 bases from J; junction bases left unmatched: 4. Germline V gene sequence: CDR1 SGHRS, CDR2 YFSETQ. The CDR3 length is 16 residues. The CDR3 reads CASRSGQGGSYNEQFF. The CDR3 region has the DNA TGCGCCAGCAGGTCGGGACAGGGGGGCTCCTACAATGAGCAGTTCTTC.

This clonotype was seen a handful of times. The chain joins TRBV7-2 to TRBJ2-2; D gene uncertain. This CDR3 contains 12 residues. Germline CDR1 reads SGHTA; CDR2 reads FQGNSA. Trimming took off 5 bases at V and 6 bases at J, with 7 bases between the two ends. This chain's CDR3 is CASSPGPGELFF. CDR3 bases: TGTGCCAGCAGCCCAGGTCCCGGGGAGCTGTTTTTT. Drawing the rest from reference TRBV7-2 and TRBJ2-2, the complete variable domain is GAGVSQSPSNKVTEKGKDVELRCDPISGHTALYWYRQSLGQGLEFLIYFQGNSAPDKSGLPSDRFSAERTGGSVSTLTIQRTQQEDSAVYLCASSPGPGELFFGEGSRLTVL.

The chain uses TRBV12-3 or TRBV12-4 and TRBJ1-2, with a weak D call TRBD1 (5 bases). Trimming stripped 4 bases from V and 7 bases from J, with 7 bases between. This CDR3 contains 11 residues. The CDR3 DNA follows: TGTGCCAGCAGTTCCAGGGTTGGCTACACCTTC. Residues: CASSSRVGYTF.

The chain recombines TRBV20-1 with TRBJ2-3; 9 bases align to TRBD2. CDR3 length equals 18 residues. The germline V gene encodes CDR1 DFQATT and CDR2 SNEGSKA (reference sequence). V lost 7 bases and J lost 4; bases outside the gene matches: 21. For the CDR3, the DNA is TGCAGTGTCCCCGGGGCCCTGGGAGCGGGGGGCTCCCCAGATACGCAGTATTTT. Translating gives CSVPGALGAGGSPDTQYF.

This clonotype appeared many times. The J gene is TRBJ2-5, the V gene TRBV5-1; D unclear. V gave up 1 base and J gave up 0 bases, with 10 bases separating them. The CDR3 extends over 15 amino acids. Germline V gene data show CDR1 as SGHRS and CDR2 as YFSETQ. CDR3 nucleotides: TGCGCCAGCAGCTTGAACTCGCGGTACCAAGAGACCCAGTACTTC. Residues: CASSLNSRYQETQYF. Together with reference TRBV5-1 and TRBJ2-5, the CDR3 gives the full variable domain: KAGVTQTPRYLIKTRGQQVTLSCSPISGHRSVSWYQQTPGQGLQFLFEYFSETQRNKGNFPGRFSGRQFSNSRSEMNVSTLELGDSALYLCASSLNSRYQETQYFGPGTRLLVL.

This clonotype occurred a few times. The rearrangement links TRBV10-3 to TRBJ2-7; tentatively, D is TRBD1 or TRBD2 (5 bases each). The CDR3 totals 16 residues. V lost 2 bases, J lost 7 bases, and 21 bases lay in between. Germline V CDR1 and CDR2: ENHRY, SYGVKD. CDR3 protein: CAISEGSGTQVREQYF. CDR3 sequence (DNA): TGTGCCATCAGTGAGGGATCCGGGACCCAGGTCAGGGAGCAGTACTTC.

This clonotype has at least ten counts. V is TRBV24-1 and J is TRBJ1-2; TRBD1 agrees at 11 bases. CDR1 and CDR2 from the germline V gene are KGHDR and SFDVKD. The junction had 9 bases not matched to a gene; V was cut back by 5 bases and J by 5 bases. The CDR3 length is 16 residues. This CDR3 reads CATSGTGGDLEYGYTF. CDR3 coding DNA: TGTGCCACCAGTGGGACAGGGGGCGACCTAGAATATGGCTACACCTTC.

A few counts support this clonotype. CDR3 DNA: TGTGCCAGCAGCTTAATCTCTTACAATGAGCAGTTCTTC. This translates into CASSLISYNEQFF. The V and J genes are TRBV5-5 and TRBJ2-1; no reliable D call. The CDR3 runs 13 residues. Deletions cut 2 bases from V and 4 bases from J, with 7 bases between. CDR1 and CDR2 (germline): SGHKS, YYEKEE (reference sequence).

This clonotype was counted ten times or more. This chain links TRBV7-8 with TRBJ2-2; possible D gene TRBD2, 5 bases. In germline, CDR1 is SGHVS, CDR2 FQNEAQ. There are 16 residues in the CDR3. The V and J ends lost 3 bases and 1 base respectively, with 12 bases between them. The CDR3 loop is CASSFVGLLNTGELFF. CDR3 nucleotide sequence: TGTGCCAGCAGCTTTGTCGGACTTCTGAACACCGGGGAGCTGTTTTTT.

For this clonotype: One end of the junction is discordant with germline, which a read error may explain. V usage is TRBV7-9 and J usage is TRBJ1-2; 9 bases are a match to TRBD1. Germline values: CDR1 SEHNR, CDR2 FQNEAQ (reference sequence). This CDR3 comprises 11 residues. DNA for the CDR3: TGTGCCAGCAGCCCGGGACAGGGAGATCCCTTC. Its protein product is CASSPGQGDPF.